Below are 16 T cell receptor beta chains sequenced from a single sample in a study of OX40 agonist ivuxolimab in advanced cancers. Only in-frame clones appear in the TCRdb table, and some are missing; sequencing was by immunoSEQ multiplex PCR. The profile shows 75,000 to 80,000 clones, 81% of them singletons. The source was CD4+ or CD8+ T cells sorted from blood, collected in a trial of the OX40 agonist ivuxolimab. The receptor source for this set is an adult with an advanced solid tumor such as melanoma, head and neck, liver or kidney cancer.

J is TRBJ2-1 and V is TRBV7-3; 10 bases fit TRBD2. CDR3 length equals 15 residues. V lost 5 bases to trimming and J lost 2 bases; unmatched junction nucleotides: 3. CDR1 is SGHTA, CDR2 FQGTGA, per germline. CDR3 region: CASSPAGGPYNEQFF. CDR3 DNA sequence: TGTGCCAGCAGCCCAGCGGGGGGGCCCTACAATGAGCAGTTCTTC.

The genes are TRBV9 and TRBJ2-5, with D maybe TRBD1 (6 bases). Germline loops: CDR1 SGDLS, CDR2 YYNGEE. CDR3 length: 17 residues. V shed 0 bases and J shed 5 bases, with 20 bases lying between them. The CDR3 DNA reads TGTGCCAGCAGCGTAGAGGGTTTTGGTGCAGGGGAGGAGACCCAGTACTTC. It specifies CASSVEGFGAGEETQYF.

The chain employs TRBV7-2 and TRBJ1-3; D not certain. Germline assignment: CDR1 SGHTA and CDR2 FQGNSA. V dropped 2 bases and J dropped 2 bases, with 13 bases sitting between them. The CDR3 loop spans 16 amino acids. As DNA, the CDR3 is TGTGCCAGCAGCTTAAAAGGGTACCTAGCTGGAAACACCATATATTTT. It translates to CASSLKGYLAGNTIYF.

The count of this clone is one. This chain joins TRBV28 and TRBJ1-1; 12 bases are a match to TRBD1. The CDR3 sequence is 17 residues long. The germline V gene has CDR1 MDHEN and CDR2 SYDVKM. With 8 bases clipped from V and 2 bases from J, the junction kept 12 bases outside the gene matches. Written as DNA, the CDR3 is TGTGCCAGCCTAGACCGGGACAGGGGGCCACAAAACACTGAAGCTTTCTTT. Translation: CASLDRDRGPQNTEAFF.

This clone was seen more than once but under ten times. The rearrangement joins TRBV6-6 to TRBJ1-2, with D hard to call. The CDR3 sequence is 13 residues long. Looked up from germline, CDR1 is MNHNY and CDR2 is SVGAGI (reference sequence). V was clipped by 9 bases and J by 4 bases, with 15 bases between them. CDR3 amino acids: CASTKLGSYGYTF. The CDR3 DNA is TGTGCCAGTACTAAGCTTGGGAGCTATGGCTACACCTTC.

The rearrangement uses TRBV11-2 and TRBJ2-1; TRBD2 matches at 9 bases. Looked up from germline, CDR1 is SGHAT and CDR2 is FQNNGV. The trim removed 5 bases at V and 3 bases at J, leaving 8 bases unmatched. The length of the CDR3 is 16 residues. DNA of the CDR3: TGTGCCAGCAGCCGTCATAGCGGGGGCAGCTACAATGAGCAGTTCTTC. Translating gives CASSRHSGGSYNEQFF.

The CDR3 bases are TGTGCCAGCTCACCAGTGACAGGGAATATCGATGGCTACACCTTC. Translating gives CASSPVTGNIDGYTF. J is TRBJ1-2 and V is TRBV18, with TRBD1 identical over 7 bases. The germline V gene encodes CDR1 KGHSH and CDR2 LQKENI. CDR3 length: 15 residues. After removal of 2 bases from V and 6 bases from J, the junction contained 9 bases not matched to a gene.

This sequence joins TRBV6-5 and TRBJ2-1, with D uncertain. Germline V lookup: CDR1 MNHEY, CDR2 SVGAGI. V was trimmed by 4 bases and J by 7 bases, leaving 11 bases between them. CDR3 length equals 13 residues. This CDR3 reads CASSLEFSNEQFF. The CDR3 DNA reads TGTGCCAGCAGTTTGGAGTTTTCTAATGAGCAGTTCTTC.

This rearrangement joins TRBV6-5 to TRBJ2-7; 7 bases fit TRBD1. CDR3 size: 14 residues. Trimming at V came to 5 bases and at J to 2 bases, leaving 6 bases not matched to a gene. Germline lookup yields CDR1 MNHEY and CDR2 SVGAGI. The CDR3 bases are TGTGCCAGCAGTAAACCGGGACAGCCCTACGAGCAGTACTTC. Translated, it gives CASSKPGQPYEQYF.

V and J are TRBV18 and TRBJ1-5, with D tentatively TRBD1 (5 bases). The CDR3 sequence is 16 residues long. Trimming left V 4 bases short and J 4 bases short, with 17 bases between. Germline CDR1 KGHSH, CDR2 LQKENI. DNA of the CDR3: TGTGCCAGCTCACTAAACGTCGGGGGTGGGAATCAGCCCCAGCATTTT. Protein product: CASSLNVGGGNQPQHF.

The chain links TRBV4-1 to TRBJ1-2, with unresolved D. Trimming removed 1 base from V and 5 bases from J, with 17 bases in between. CDR1 is MGHRA and CDR2 is YSYEKL in the germline V gene. This CDR3 has 16 residues. CDR3 sequence reads: CASSQVAPGEAYGYTF. For the CDR3, the DNA is TGCGCCAGCAGCCAAGTTGCTCCGGGAGAAGCTTATGGCTACACCTTC.

This clone was seen a handful of times. V and J are TRBV4-3 and TRBJ2-5; the match to TRBD2 covers 7 bases. The CDR3 contains 15 residues. CDR1 is LGHNA, CDR2 YSLEER, per germline. Losses at the gene ends were 4 bases for V and 2 bases for J; bases not matched to a gene: 7. CDR3 sequence (DNA): TGCGCCAGCAGCCTCGGGGGGAGCGGACAAGAGACCCAGTACTTC. This gives the protein CASSLGGSGQETQYF.

The chain employs TRBV7-2 and TRBJ1-2; D might be TRBD1 (6 bases). CDR3 size: 15 residues. In germline, CDR1 is SGHTA, CDR2 FQGNSA. Trimming left V 2 bases short and J 5 bases short, with 15 bases between. The CDR3 reads CASSLTGYNWYGYTF. CDR3 DNA: TGTGCCAGCAGCTTAACAGGGTACAATTGGTATGGCTACACCTTC.

This clone was detected only a few times. The chain joins TRBV18 to TRBJ1-6; 7 bases agree with TRBD1. Germline V gene sequence: CDR1 KGHSH, CDR2 LQKENI. Trimming took 5 bases from V and 5 from J; bases not matched to a gene: 3. CDR3 size: 14 residues. In DNA form, the CDR3 reads TGTGCCAGCTCATCGGGACAGAATAATTCACCCCTCCACTTT. It encodes CASSSGQNNSPLHF.

This clone came up once. V is TRBV5-4 and J is TRBJ2-7; 8 bases align to TRBD2. The V segment lost 0 bases and the J segment 2 bases; nucleotides outside the gene matches: 4. From germline, CDR1 is SGHNT and CDR2 YYREEE (reference sequence). The CDR3 runs 15 residues. CDR3 loop: CASSLERGGPYEQYF. The CDR3 bases are TGTGCCAGCAGCTTGGAACGGGGGGGTCCCTACGAGCAGTACTTC.

The chain couples TRBV18 to TRBJ1-1; D gene uncertain. With 3 bases removed from V and 1 base from J, the gap between germline ends came to 9 bases. The CDR3 covers 14 residues. The germline gives CDR1 KGHSH, CDR2 LQKENI. CDR3 DNA: TGTGCCAGCTCACCTGTAGACACGAACACTGAAGCTTTCTTT. This encodes CASSPVDTNTEAFF. Complete variable domain (other parts from reference TRBV18 and TRBJ1-1): NAGVMQNPRHLVRRRGQEARLRCSPMKGHSHVYWYRQLPEEGLKFMVYLQKENIIDESGMPKERFSAEFPKEGPSILRIQQVVRGDSAAYFCASSPVDTNTEAFFGQGTRLTVV.